This TCR beta chain appears in the sequencing data of a study of shared clonotypes between healthy human individuals. The study, taken as a whole, reports: Rarefaction analysis demonstrated incomplete sorted-subset sequencing notwithstanding large depth.

The CDR3 is made up of 12 amino acids. The V end lost 2 bases, the J end lost 2 bases, and 4 bases lay between the germline ends. CDR1 is SGHDT and CDR2 is YYEEEE in the germline V gene. Turning to this clone: Its antigen is undetermined. This sample includes further DNA sequences coding for the same CDR3.

Clones were sequenced by immunoSEQ multiplex PCR, and TCRdb holds only the in-frame ones, with some missing. There are around 2.1 million clones in the sample; approximately 96% occur only once, and around 0.13% lies in the top ten. CD45RA+ naive and CD45RA-negative memory subsets were separated from CD4+ cells. Specimen: naive CD4+ T cells sorted from blood. Subset indicated: CD45RA+ positively selected. The rearrangement uses TRBV5-6 and TRBJ1-2; D not resolved. The receptor was isolated from a man younger than 30 in good health. The CDR3 protein is CASSLENYGYTF. The CDR3 DNA sequence: TGTGCCAGCAGCTTAGAAAACTATGGCTACACCTTC.